This section outlines one TCR beta chain sequence together with its context. Its target is unknown. With 5 bases removed from V and 3 bases from J, the gap between germline ends came to 14 bases. Germline V gene data show CDR1 as MNHEY and CDR2 as SMNVEV (reference sequence). This CDR3 has 14 residues. This record comes from a study of T cell repertoires in cytomegalovirus infection. Overall study results and limits: Within the response measured ex vivo, HLA-C-restricted CMV-specific TCR beta clonotypes were dominant.

TCRdb ran MiXCR on the reads and lists one entry per CDR3 protein. The profile shows roughly 78,000 distinct CDR3 sequences, about 37% of them singletons. The source of this sequence is a human donor in good health (CMV status not recorded). Some clones in this sample may be carry-over from other donors' samples. The chain combines TRBV27 with TRBJ2-7, with D perhaps being TRBD1 or TRBD2 (5 bases each). Sequenced material: CD8+ T cells from cultured PBMCs, taken from culture after CMV antigen stimulation. CDR3 residues: CASSRSGTVYEQYF. The CDR3 bases are TGTGCCAGCAGTCGGTCCGGGACCGTCTACGAGCAGTACTTC.